Following are 25 T cell receptor beta chains from one sample sequenced in a study of CD8 T cells in Susac syndrome. After extraction with the RNeasy kit, 0.5 to 1 ug of the RNA was reverse transcribed using random hexamers. TCRdb used MiXCR to reprocess the immunoSEQ multiplex PCR reads, holding one entry per CDR3 protein. Of some 90,000 distinct CDR3 sequences listed, 90% to 95% are singletons. The specimen sequenced was CD8+ T cells from PBMCs. Every receptor here comes from a human donor in good health.

The chain uses TRBV5-8 and TRBJ2-2; tentative D call: TRBD2 (6 bases). Trimming pared 4 bases from V and 8 bases from J, leaving 9 bases between. Germline assignment: CDR1 SGHTS and CDR2 YDEGEE. The CDR3 has 12 residues. CDR3 DNA sequence: TGTGCCAGCAGCCCCGGAGGGGGGGAGCTGTTTTTT. Amino acids: CASSPGGGELFF.

The rearrangement joins TRBV6-4 to TRBJ2-3, with D perhaps TRBD2 (6 bases). CDR1 MRHNA and CDR2 SNTAGT come from the germline V gene. The CDR3 contains 15 residues. V was shortened by 6 bases and J by 0 bases, with 13 bases between the two germline ends. The CDR3 DNA follows: TGTGCCAGCAGCGAGGAGGGGTCTAGCACAGATACGCAGTATTTT. Protein product: CASSEEGSSTDTQYF.

V is TRBV10-2 and J is TRBJ2-2; 8 bases map to TRBD2. The CDR3 contains 16 residues. Trimming removed 0 bases from V and 4 bases from J; junction bases left unmatched: 4. Germline loops: CDR1 WSHSY, CDR2 SAAADI. CDR3 residues: CASSESSGGLTGELFF. DNA for the CDR3: TGCGCCAGCAGTGAGTCGAGCGGGGGACTCACCGGGGAGCTGTTTTTT.

The chain joins TRBV12-3 or TRBV12-4 to TRBJ2-2; D is unclear. V was trimmed by 7 bases and J by 1 base, leaving 22 bases between them. The CDR3 consists of 18 residues. CDR3 bases: TGTGCCAGCACCTTAGTTTTGGTGGTGGTCAAGAACACCGGGGAGCTGTTTTTT. Translated: CASTLVLVVVKNTGELFF.

The rearrangement joins TRBV27 to TRBJ1-4; maybe TRBD1 (6 bases). The CDR3 has 16 residues. V was pared by 1 base and J by 8 bases, with 17 bases between. CDR1 is MNHEY, CDR2 SMNVEV, per germline (reference sequence). CDR3 coding DNA: TGTGCCAGCAGTTTATATAGTGGAAGGGGGAACGAAAAACTGTTTTTT. Protein sequence: CASSLYSGRGNEKLFF.

The chain combines TRBV30 with TRBJ2-3; D not resolved. The CDR3 spans 12 residues. CDR1 GTSNPN and CDR2 SVGIG come from the germline V gene (reference sequence). Trimming removed 8 bases from V and 0 bases from J, with 9 bases in between. The CDR3 protein is CASAPSTDTQYF. DNA of the CDR3: TGTGCCAGCGCACCTAGCACAGATACGCAGTATTTT.

The V call is TRBV5-6, the J call TRBJ2-2; D unresolved. The germline V gene has CDR1 SGHDT and CDR2 YYEEEE. This CDR3 region has 13 residues. V lost 0 bases to trimming and J lost 6 bases, with 6 bases between them. In nucleotides, the CDR3 is TGTGCCAGCAGCTTGGGACGGTCCGGGGAGCTGTTTTTT. This encodes CASSLGRSGELFF.

The V call is TRBV19, the J call TRBJ2-1; no reliable D call. Trimming removed 1 base at V and 6 bases at J, with 7 bases between. CDR1 is LNHDA, CDR2 SQIVND, per germline (reference sequence). CDR3 length equals 13 residues. CDR3 loop: CASSIGGVNEQFF. CDR3 coding DNA: TGTGCCAGTAGTATAGGCGGCGTCAATGAGCAGTTCTTC.

The gene calls are TRBV12-3 or TRBV12-4 and TRBJ2-7; D is possibly TRBD1 (6 bases). This CDR3 contains 14 residues. Trimming pared 3 bases from V and 3 bases from J, leaving 12 bases between. As DNA, the CDR3 is TGTGCCAGCAGTTTTCAGGGGCCGGTCTACGAGCAGTACTTC. Its translation: CASSFQGPVYEQYF.

This chain uses TRBV7-2 with TRBJ1-2; TRBD1 is a possible D gene (5 bases). V lost 1 base to trimming and J lost 7 bases, with 16 bases between them. Germline CDR1 and CDR2: SGHTA and FQGNSA. The CDR3 is made up of 15 amino acids. The DNA for the CDR3 is TGTGCCAGCAGCTTAGGGCGGGACCTTGGGGGTGGCTACACCTTC. This sequence encodes CASSLGRDLGGGYTF.

V gene TRBV15 combines with J gene TRBJ2-7; 7 bases map to TRBD2. The CDR3 has 14 amino acids. In germline, CDR1 is LNHNV, CDR2 YYDKDF (reference sequence). The ends lost 0 bases at V and 4 bases at J; junction bases unmatched: 3. The CDR3 protein is CATSRDGGEYEQYF. In DNA form, the CDR3 reads TGTGCCACCAGCAGAGATGGGGGGGAATACGAGCAGTACTTC.

The V call is TRBV6-5, the J call TRBJ2-1; 7 bases map to TRBD1. V was clipped by 8 bases and J by 2 bases; unmatched bases: 6. Looked up from germline, CDR1 is MNHEY and CDR2 is SVGAGI. The CDR3 is made up of 14 amino acids. For the CDR3, the DNA is TGTGCCAGCGGAGTGACAGGGACCTACAATGAGCAGTTCTTC. Amino acids: CASGVTGTYNEQFF.

This clonotype was found once. The chain employs TRBV19 and TRBJ2-7; 10 bases align to TRBD1. This CDR3 has 13 amino acids. V lost 3 bases to trimming and J lost 5 bases; unmatched junction nucleotides: 1. CDR1 is LNHDA, CDR2 SQIVND, per germline (reference sequence). CDR3 residues: CASSMTGGNEQYF. The CDR3 DNA sequence: TGTGCCAGTAGTATGACAGGGGGCAACGAGCAGTACTTC.

The chain has TRBV7-9 and TRBJ1-2; D is perhaps TRBD1 (5 bases). This CDR3 is 15 amino acids long. Germline V gene data show CDR1 as SEHNR and CDR2 as FQNEAQ (reference sequence). Trimming took off 3 bases at V and 4 bases at J, with 15 bases between the two ends. CDR3 protein: CASSFSGIYLYGYTF. CDR3 nucleotides: TGTGCCAGCAGCTTCTCAGGGATCTATCTCTATGGCTACACCTTC.

The chain is built from TRBV10-3 and TRBJ2-4; D gene unclear. The CDR3 contains 12 residues. Trimming cost V 10 bases and J 6 bases, with 13 bases left between them. Germline V gene sequence: CDR1 ENHRY, CDR2 SYGVKD. CDR3 loop: CATLTPANIQYF. The CDR3, as DNA: TGTGCCACATTGACCCCCGCAAACATTCAGTACTTC.

DNA for the CDR3: TGTGCCAGTAGTATATCCGGGGGGGCCGGCAATGAGCAGTTCTTC. Translation gives CASSISGGAGNEQFF. This chain links TRBV19 with TRBJ2-1, with 8 positions matching TRBD2. Germline values: CDR1 LNHDA, CDR2 SQIVND (reference sequence). The trim removed 2 bases at V and 6 bases at J, leaving 6 bases unmatched. CDR3 length: 15 residues. The entire variable domain, with the rest obtained from reference TRBV19 and TRBJ2-1, is as follows: DGGITQSPKYLFRKEGQNVTLSCEQNLNHDAMYWYRQDPGQGLRLIYYSQIVNDFQKGDIAEGYSVSREKKESFPLTVTSAQKNPTAFYLCASSISGGAGNEQFFGPGTRLTVL.

The chain joins TRBV2 to TRBJ1-1; 10 bases align to TRBD1. CDR1 and CDR2 from the germline V gene are SNHLY and FYNNEI. This CDR3 contains 16 residues. V was pared by 4 bases and J by 1 base, with 6 bases of the junction left unmatched. In nucleotides, the CDR3 is TGTGCCAGCAGTGGGGACAGGGGAGCAGGGAACACTGAAGCTTTCTTT. As protein: CASSGDRGAGNTEAFF. The whole variable domain, remainder taken from reference TRBV2 and TRBJ1-1, is EPEVTQTPSHQVTQMGQEVILRCVPISNHLYFYWYRQILGQKVEFLVSFYNNEISEKSEIFDDQFSVERPDGSNFTLKIRSTKLEDSAMYFCASSGDRGAGNTEAFFGQGTRLTVV.

The chain joins TRBV23-1 to TRBJ2-2, with D perhaps TRBD1 or TRBD2 (5 bases each). TRBV23-1 counts as an open reading frame of uncertain function. The germline V and J ends were trimmed by 5 bases and 4 bases, with 17 bases remaining between them. The length of the CDR3 is 16 residues. This CDR3 is CASSRGRQTGTGELFF. The CDR3 coding sequence is TGCGCCAGCAGTAGGGGACGGCAAACGGGCACCGGGGAGCTGTTTTTT.

The V call is TRBV7-9, the J call TRBJ2-7; tentatively, D is TRBD1 or TRBD2 (5 bases each). CDR3 length: 13 amino acids. Germline-derived CDR1 and CDR2 are SEHNR and FQNEAQ (reference sequence). With 5 bases removed from V and 5 bases from J, the gap between germline ends came to 13 bases. The CDR3 nucleotides are TGTGCCAGCAGCGTCGGGGTAGGGGACGAGCAGTACTTC. Its protein is CASSVGVGDEQYF.

The V gene is TRBV13, the J gene TRBJ2-7; D possibly corresponds to TRBD2 (5 bases). V was pared by 1 base and J by 6 bases, with 16 bases between. Germline V gene sequence: CDR1 PRHDT, CDR2 FYEKMQ (reference sequence). The CDR3 extends over 15 amino acids. This CDR3 reads CASSLEGASPLEQYF. For the CDR3, the DNA is TGTGCCAGCAGCTTAGAAGGAGCTAGCCCCCTCGAGCAGTACTTC.

The rearrangement joins TRBV28 to TRBJ2-2; tentatively, D is TRBD2 (6 bases). V lost 2 bases, J lost 5 bases, and 12 bases lay in between. The CDR3 runs to 15 residues. Germline CDR1 and CDR2: MDHEN and SYDVKM. The CDR3 nucleotides read TGTGCCAGCAGTTTACCGGGGGTGGGGACCGGGGAGCTGTTTTTT. Protein sequence: CASSLPGVGTGELFF.

This clonotype showed up just once. The missing conserved phenylalanine or tryptophan at the end of this CDR3 makes a read error likely. The chain combines TRBV9 with TRBJ2-1; D not resolved. Germline CDR1 SGDLS, CDR2 YYNGEE. V dropped 3 bases and J dropped 5 bases, with 3 bases sitting between them. CDR3 length: 11 amino acids. The CDR3 region is CASSGDNEQFL. CDR3 sequence (DNA): TGTGCCAGCAGCGGAGACAATGAGCAGTTCCTC.

This clonotype has a single count. The chain employs TRBV4-1 and TRBJ2-5; D assignment may be TRBD1 or TRBD2 (6 bases each). The length of the CDR3 is 12 residues. V was cut by 5 bases and J by 7 bases, with 11 bases left in between. Germline assignment: CDR1 MGHRA and CDR2 YSYEKL. The CDR3 sequence: CASSGGPGTQYF. The DNA of the CDR3 is TGCGCCAGCAGCGGGGGGCCGGGGACCCAGTACTTC.

The V gene is TRBV19, the J gene TRBJ2-2, with TRBD1 matching over 11 bases. Unmatched junction bases numbered 8, after V lost 4 bases and J lost 7 bases. The CDR3 totals 16 residues. CDR1 and CDR2 (germline): LNHDA, SQIVND (reference sequence). The CDR3 protein is CASSTPRTGGIGELFF. CDR3 in DNA: TGTGCCAGTAGTACCCCACGGACAGGGGGCATCGGGGAGCTGTTTTTT.

This chain uses TRBV5-6 with TRBJ2-5; TRBD2 aligns across 9 bases. V shed 0 bases, J shed 5 bases, and the junction held 8 bases outside the gene matches. Germline loops: CDR1 SGHDT, CDR2 YYEEEE. This CDR3 region has 16 residues. CDR3 region: CASSLGGGAIGETQYF. In DNA, the CDR3 is TGTGCCAGCAGCTTGGGCGGGGGGGCGATCGGGGAGACCCAGTACTTC.